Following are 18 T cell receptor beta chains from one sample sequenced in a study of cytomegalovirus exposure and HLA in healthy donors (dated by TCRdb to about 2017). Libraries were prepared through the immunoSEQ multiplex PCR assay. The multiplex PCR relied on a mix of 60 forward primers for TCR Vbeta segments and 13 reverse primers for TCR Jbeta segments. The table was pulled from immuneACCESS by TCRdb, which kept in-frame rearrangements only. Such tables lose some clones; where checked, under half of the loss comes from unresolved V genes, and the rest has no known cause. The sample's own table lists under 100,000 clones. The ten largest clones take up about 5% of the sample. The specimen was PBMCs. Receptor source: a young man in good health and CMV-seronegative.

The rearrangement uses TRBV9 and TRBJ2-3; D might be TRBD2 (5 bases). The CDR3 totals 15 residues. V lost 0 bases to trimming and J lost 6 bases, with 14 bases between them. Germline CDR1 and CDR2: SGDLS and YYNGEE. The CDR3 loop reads CASSVGPQPGDTQYF. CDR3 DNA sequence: TGTGCCAGCAGCGTAGGACCGCAACCGGGGGATACGCAGTATTTT.

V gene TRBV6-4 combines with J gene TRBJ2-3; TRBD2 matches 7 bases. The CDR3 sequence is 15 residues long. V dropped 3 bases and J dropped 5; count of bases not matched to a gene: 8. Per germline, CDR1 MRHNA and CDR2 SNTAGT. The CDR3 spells CASSDDAGAVDTQYF. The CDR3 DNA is TGTGCCAGCAGTGATGACGCGGGAGCGGTAGATACGCAGTATTTT.

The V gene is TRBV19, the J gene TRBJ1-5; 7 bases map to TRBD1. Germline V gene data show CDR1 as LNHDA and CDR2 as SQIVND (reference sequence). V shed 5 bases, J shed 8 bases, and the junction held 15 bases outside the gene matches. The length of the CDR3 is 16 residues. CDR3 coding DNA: TGTGCCAGTAGTGCGACGGGACAGAGGCCTTTTGAGCCCCAGCATTTT. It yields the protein CASSATGQRPFEPQHF.

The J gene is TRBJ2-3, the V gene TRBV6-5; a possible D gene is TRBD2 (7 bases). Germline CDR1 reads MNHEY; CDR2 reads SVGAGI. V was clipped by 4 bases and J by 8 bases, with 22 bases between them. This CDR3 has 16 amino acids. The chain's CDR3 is CASSSPRLGGGGTQYF. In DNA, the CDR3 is TGTGCCAGCAGTTCTCCTCGGCTCGGGGGAGGGGGTACGCAGTATTTT.

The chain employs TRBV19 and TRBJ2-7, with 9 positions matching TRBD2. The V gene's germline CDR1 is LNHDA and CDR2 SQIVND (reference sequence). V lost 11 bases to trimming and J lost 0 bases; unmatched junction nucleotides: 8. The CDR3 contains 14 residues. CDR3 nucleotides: TGTGCCGTGGCGCGGACTAGCGCCTCCTACGAGCAGTACTTC. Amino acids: CAVARTSASYEQYF.

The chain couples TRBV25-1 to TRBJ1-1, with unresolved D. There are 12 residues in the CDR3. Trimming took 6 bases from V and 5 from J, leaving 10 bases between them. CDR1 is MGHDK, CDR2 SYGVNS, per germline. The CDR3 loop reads CASSPGGTEAFF. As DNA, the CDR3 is TGTGCCAGCAGCCCGGGAGGAACTGAAGCTTTCTTT. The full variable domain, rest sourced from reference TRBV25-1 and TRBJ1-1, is EADIYQTPRYLVIGTGKKITLECSQTMGHDKMYWYQQDPGMELHLIHYSYGVNSTEKGDLSSESTVSRIRTEHFPLTLESARPSHTSQYLCASSPGGTEAFFGQGTRLTVV.

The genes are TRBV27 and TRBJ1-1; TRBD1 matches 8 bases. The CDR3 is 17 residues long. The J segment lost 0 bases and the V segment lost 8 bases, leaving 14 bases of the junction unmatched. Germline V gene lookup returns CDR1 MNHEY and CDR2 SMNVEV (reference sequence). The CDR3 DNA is TGTGCCAGCTATTCCTCAGGGGGCTGGGACATGAACACTGAAGCTTTCTTT. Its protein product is CASYSSGGWDMNTEAFF.

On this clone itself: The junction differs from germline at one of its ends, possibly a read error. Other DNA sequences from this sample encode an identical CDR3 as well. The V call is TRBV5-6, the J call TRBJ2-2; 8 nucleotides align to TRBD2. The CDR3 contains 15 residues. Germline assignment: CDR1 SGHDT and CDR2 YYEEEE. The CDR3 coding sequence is TGCGCCAGCAGCCCGGATAGCGGGATCTTCGGGGAGCTGTTTTTT. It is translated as CASSPDSGIFGELFF.

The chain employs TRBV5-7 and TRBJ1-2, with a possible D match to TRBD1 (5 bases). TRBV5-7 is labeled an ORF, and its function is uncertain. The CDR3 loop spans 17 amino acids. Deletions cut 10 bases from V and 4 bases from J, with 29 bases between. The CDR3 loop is CAGGFTGSTYKGYGYTF. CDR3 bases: TGTGCCGGGGGGTTCACGGGGAGTACCTACAAGGGCTATGGCTACACCTTC.

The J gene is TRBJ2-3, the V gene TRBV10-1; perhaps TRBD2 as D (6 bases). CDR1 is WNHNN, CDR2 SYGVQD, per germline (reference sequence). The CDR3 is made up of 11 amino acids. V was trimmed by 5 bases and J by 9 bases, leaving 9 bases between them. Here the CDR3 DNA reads TGCGCCAGCAGTACGGGGGAGACGCAGTATTTT. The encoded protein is CASSTGETQYF.

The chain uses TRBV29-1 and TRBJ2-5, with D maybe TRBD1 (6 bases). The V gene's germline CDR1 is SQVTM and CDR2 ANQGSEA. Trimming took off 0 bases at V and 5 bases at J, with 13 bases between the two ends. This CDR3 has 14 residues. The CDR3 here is CSVEDPNRAETQYF. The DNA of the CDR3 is TGCAGCGTTGAAGACCCGAACAGGGCCGAGACCCAGTACTTC.

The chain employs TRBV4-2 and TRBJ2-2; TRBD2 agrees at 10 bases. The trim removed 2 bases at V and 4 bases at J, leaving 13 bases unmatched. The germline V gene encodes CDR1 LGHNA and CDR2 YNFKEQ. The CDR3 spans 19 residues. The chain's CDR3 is CASSQPRAAAGGRTGELFF. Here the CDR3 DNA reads TGTGCCAGCAGCCAACCCCGGGCGGCAGCGGGAGGGCGCACCGGGGAGCTGTTTTTT.

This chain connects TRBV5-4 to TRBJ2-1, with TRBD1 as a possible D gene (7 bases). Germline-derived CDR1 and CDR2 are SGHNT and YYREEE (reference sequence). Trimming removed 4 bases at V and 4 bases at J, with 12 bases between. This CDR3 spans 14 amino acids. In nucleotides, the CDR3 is TGTGCCAGCAGCGCGGGACAGAGGTACAATGAGCAGTTCTTC. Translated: CASSAGQRYNEQFF.

CDR3 coding DNA: TGTGCCAGCTCTCCAATCCGGGACAGGGGCGTCGGGGAGCTGTTTTTT. Translating it yields CASSPIRDRGVGELFF. V is TRBV18 and J is TRBJ2-2; 10 nucleotides match TRBD1. In germline, CDR1 is KGHSH, CDR2 LQKENI. The V and J ends lost 6 bases and 7 bases, in that order; junction bases with no gene match: 11. The CDR3 sequence is 16 residues long.

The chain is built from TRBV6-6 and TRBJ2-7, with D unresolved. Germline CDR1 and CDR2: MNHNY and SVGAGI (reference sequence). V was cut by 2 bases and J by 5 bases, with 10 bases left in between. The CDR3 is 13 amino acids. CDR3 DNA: TGTGCCAGCAGTTACCATCTCCCTAACGAGCAGTACTTC. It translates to CASSYHLPNEQYF.

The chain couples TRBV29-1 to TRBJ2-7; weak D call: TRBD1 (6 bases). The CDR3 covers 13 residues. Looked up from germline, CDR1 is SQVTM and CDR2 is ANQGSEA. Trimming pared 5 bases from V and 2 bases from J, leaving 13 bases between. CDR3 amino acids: CSVLNREPYEQYF. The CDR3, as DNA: TGCAGCGTTCTAAACAGGGAACCCTACGAGCAGTACTTC.

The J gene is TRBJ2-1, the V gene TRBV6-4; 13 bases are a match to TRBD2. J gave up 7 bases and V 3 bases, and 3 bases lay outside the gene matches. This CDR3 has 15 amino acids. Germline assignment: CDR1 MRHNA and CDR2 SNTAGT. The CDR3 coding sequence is TGTGCCAGCAGTGATACTAGCGGGGGGGCGAATGAGCAGTTCTTC. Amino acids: CASSDTSGGANEQFF.

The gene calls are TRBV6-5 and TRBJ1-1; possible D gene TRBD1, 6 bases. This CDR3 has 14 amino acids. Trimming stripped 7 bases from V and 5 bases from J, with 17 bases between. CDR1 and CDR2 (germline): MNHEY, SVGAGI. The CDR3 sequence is CASTTSGVRTEAFF. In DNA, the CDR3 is TGTGCCAGCACCACCTCAGGGGTCAGAACTGAAGCTTTCTTT.